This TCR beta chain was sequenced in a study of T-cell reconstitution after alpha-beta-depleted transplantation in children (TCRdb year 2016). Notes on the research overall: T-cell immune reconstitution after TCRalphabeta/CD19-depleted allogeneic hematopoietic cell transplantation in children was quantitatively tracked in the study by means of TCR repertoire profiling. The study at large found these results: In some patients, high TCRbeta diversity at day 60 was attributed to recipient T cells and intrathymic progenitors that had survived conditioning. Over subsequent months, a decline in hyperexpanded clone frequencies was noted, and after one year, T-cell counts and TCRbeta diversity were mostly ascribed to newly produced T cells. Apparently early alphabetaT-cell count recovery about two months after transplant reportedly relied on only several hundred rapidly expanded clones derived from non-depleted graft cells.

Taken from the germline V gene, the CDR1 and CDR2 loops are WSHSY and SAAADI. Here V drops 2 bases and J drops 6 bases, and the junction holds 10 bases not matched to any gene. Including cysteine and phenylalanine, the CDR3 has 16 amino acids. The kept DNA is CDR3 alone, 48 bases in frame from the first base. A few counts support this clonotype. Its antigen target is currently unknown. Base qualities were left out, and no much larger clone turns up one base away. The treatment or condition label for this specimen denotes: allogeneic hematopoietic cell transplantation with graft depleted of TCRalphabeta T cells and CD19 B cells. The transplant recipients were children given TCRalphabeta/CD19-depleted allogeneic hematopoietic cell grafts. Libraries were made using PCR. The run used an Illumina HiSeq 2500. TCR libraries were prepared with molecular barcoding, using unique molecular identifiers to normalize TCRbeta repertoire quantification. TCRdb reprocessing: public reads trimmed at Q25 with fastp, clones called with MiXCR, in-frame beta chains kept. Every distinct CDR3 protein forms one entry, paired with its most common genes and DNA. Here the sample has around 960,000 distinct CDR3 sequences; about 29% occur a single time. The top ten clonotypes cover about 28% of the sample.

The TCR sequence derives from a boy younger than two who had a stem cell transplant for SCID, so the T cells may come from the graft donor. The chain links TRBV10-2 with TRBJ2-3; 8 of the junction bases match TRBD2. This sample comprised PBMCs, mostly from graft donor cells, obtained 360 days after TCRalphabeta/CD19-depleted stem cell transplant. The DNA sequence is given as TGCGCCAGCAGTGAGGCGCTAGCGGGCGTATCCGATACGCAGTATTTT. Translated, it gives CASSEALAGVSDTQYF.